Listed below are T cell receptor beta chains from one sample, sequenced in a study of blood T cells in healthy people across ages. TCRdb processed the 5' RACE reads anew with MiXCR; each CDR3 protein has one entry. The data show hundreds of thousands of distinct CDR3 sequences, approximately 60% seen once. Sequencing was done on a sample of blood. The receptor source for this set is a man in his forties or fifties in good health. The CDR3 runs from the conserved cysteine through the conserved F or W. The order of the fields is J gene, V gene, D gene, clone size, CDR3 protein, CDR3 DNA. The D gene is left open where the match is weak. Clone sizes are given selectively: once, few, many, or a class where the clone is expanded.

TRBJ1-5 | TRBV25-1 | TRBD1 | . | CASSGQGLHQPQHF | TGTGCCAGCAGTGGACAGGGGCTACACCAGCCCCAGCATTTT
TRBJ2-3 | TRBV20-1 | TRBD2 | once | CSARSSGKDTQYF | TGCAGTGCTAGGTCTAGCGGGAAAGATACGCAGTATTTT
TRBJ1-2 | TRBV13 | TRBD1 | . | CASREDRGLGGYTF | TGTGCCAGCAGAGAAGACAGGGGGCTAGGCGGCTACACCTTC
TRBJ2-4 | TRBV6-2/TRBV6-3 | TRBD1 | few | CASRKNNQGARNIQYF | TGTGCCAGCAGGAAGAACAATCAGGGGGCGAGGAACATTCAGTACTTC
TRBJ2-7 | TRBV12-5 | . | . | CASGSSYGGEQYF | TGTGCTAGTGGAAGTTCGTATGGCGGCGAGCAGTACTTC
TRBJ1-5 | TRBV20-1 | . | . | CSASSGIDQPQHF | TGCAGTGCTAGTTCCGGGATTGATCAGCCCCAGCATTTT
TRBJ2-5 | TRBV24-1 | TRBD1 | . | CATSPQGSQTQYF | TGTGCCACCAGTCCACAGGGGTCACAGACCCAGTACTTC
TRBJ2-5 | TRBV5-1 | . | . | CASSGIGAQETQYF | TGCGCCAGCAGCGGGATTGGGGCTCAAGAGACCCAGTACTTC
TRBJ2-4 | TRBV7-4 | . | . | CASSLAMGKHIQYF | TGTGCCAGCAGCTTAGCAATGGGGAAGCACATTCAGTACTTC
TRBJ2-7 | TRBV7-9 | TRBD1 | few | CASSLGQVIDEQYF | TGTGCCAGCAGCTTGGGACAGGTGATCGACGAGCAGTACTTC
TRBJ2-7 | TRBV2 | . | few | CASKQGFQSYNEQYF | TGTGCCAGTAAACAGGGATTTCAATCCTACAATGAGCAGTACTTC
TRBJ1-2 | TRBV27 | . | few | CASGDGLNYGYTF | TGTGCCAGTGGGGACGGACTTAACTATGGCTACACCTTC
TRBJ1-2 | TRBV15 | . | . | CATSRDLGLYGYTF | TGTGCCACCAGCAGAGATCTCGGGCTGTATGGCTACACCTTC
TRBJ2-1 | TRBV12-5 | . | few | CASGATSRGSEQFF | TGTGCTAGTGGTGCGACCTCTCGGGGTTCTGAGCAGTTCTTC
TRBJ1-6 | TRBV6-6 | TRBD1 | . | CASRKGQGYSPLHF | TGTGCCAGCAGAAAGGGACAGGGTTATTCACCCCTCCACTTT
TRBJ1-1 | TRBV5-1 | . | . | CASSPGMGETEAFF | TGCGCCAGCAGCCCTGGCATGGGGGAGACTGAAGCTTTCTTT
TRBJ2-5 | TRBV6-5 | . | . | CASRSGPAAYQETQYF | TGTGCCAGCCGGTCGGGTCCAGCGGCGTACCAAGAGACCCAGTACTTC
TRBJ1-2 | TRBV12-3/TRBV12-4 | TRBD1 | . | CASSRTGVERYGYTF | TGTGCCAGCAGTCGAACAGGGGTTGAACGATATGGCTACACCTTC
TRBJ1-1 | TRBV20-1 | TRBD1 | . | CSARVPGQGRSTEAFF | TGCAGTGCTAGGGTCCCGGGACAGGGTCGGAGCACTGAAGCTTTCTTT
TRBJ2-2 | TRBV5-1 | . | . | CASSFLDTNTGELFF | TGCGCCAGCAGCTTCTTGGACACGAACACCGGGGAGCTGTTTTTT
TRBJ2-3 | TRBV5-1 | TRBD2 | few | CASSSTGSGGAMHTQYF | TGCGCCAGCAGCTCGACCGGTAGCGGGGGGGCAATGCATACGCAGTATTTT
TRBJ1-2 | TRBV29-1 | TRBD1 | . | CSARTGKDYGYTF | TGCAGCGCACGGACAGGGAAGGACTATGGCTACACCTTC
TRBJ2-7 | TRBV10-3 | TRBD2 | . | CAISDPSGVHEQYF | TGTGCCATCAGTGACCCGAGCGGGGTCCACGAGCAGTACTTC
TRBJ2-7 | TRBV29-1 | . | many | CSVGGSTYEQYF | TGCAGCGTTGGTGGCAGCACCTACGAGCAGTACTTC
TRBJ2-3 | TRBV28 | . | . | CASSLENSADTQYF | TGTGCCAGCAGTTTAGAAAATAGCGCAGATACGCAGTATTTT
TRBJ2-1 | TRBV12-3/TRBV12-4 | TRBD2 | . | CASSPSGLAEQFF | TGTGCCAGCAGTCCCTCGGGACTAGCGGAGCAGTTCTTC